This T cell receptor (beta chain) came from a study of blood T cells in healthy people across ages. Germline CDR1 reads SGHAT; CDR2 reads FQNNGV. Trimming removed 1 base from V and 0 bases from J, with 9 bases in between. The CDR3 is 15 residues long. The authors ran a second PCR of 7 to 11 cycles using a sample-barcoded 5' primer and a J-beta primer mix. TCRdb reprocessed the 5' RACE reads with MiXCR, giving one entry per CDR3 protein. The sample has under 800,000 distinct CDR3 sequences, roughly 45% seen once. In its sample, this clonotype was seen once. Source material: blood. The TCR originated in a woman aged 60-70 years in good health. This chain links TRBV11-2 with TRBJ2-5; either TRBD1 or TRBD2 may supply D (5 bases each). In DNA, the CDR3 is TGTGCCAGCAGCTTAGGGGACGCGTACCAAGAGACCCAGTACTTC. Protein product: CASSLGDAYQETQYF.